The rows below give T cell receptor beta chains drawn from one sample of a study of blood T cell repertoires in COVID-19. This table comes from immunoSEQ multiplex PCR, and its TCRdb copy is limited to in-frame clones, with some not included. This table has over 45,000 clones, approximately 80% appearing once. Sequenced: peripheral blood. Receptor source: a man between 65 and 80 years old with acute or convalescent COVID-19. Both conserved end residues are part of each CDR3. D genes are given only for firm matches. Rows give clone size only sometimes, using once, few, many, or a class for an expanded clone.

>TRBV12-5|-|TRBJ1-5|-
CASGSDPGAGNQPQHF
TGTGCTAGTGGTTCGGACCCAGGGGCAGGCAATCAGCCCCAGCATTTT
>TRBV28|-|TRBJ1-2|-
CASDTETGSYGYTF
TGTGCCAGCGATACCGAAACAGGCTCATATGGCTACACCTTC
>TRBV19|TRBD1|TRBJ2-1|-
CASSKPGQSNEQFF
TGTGCCAGTAGTAAACCGGGACAGAGCAATGAGCAGTTCTTC
>TRBV7-2|TRBD2|TRBJ2-1|-
CASSLDLAATQFF
TGTGCCAGCAGCTTAGATCTAGCGGCCACGCAGTTCTTC
>TRBV11-2|TRBD1|TRBJ2-6|few
CASSAGQGLKGANVLTF
TGTGCCAGCAGCGCCGGACAGGGGTTAAAGGGGGCCAACGTCCTGACTTTC
>TRBV6-2/TRBV6-3|-|TRBJ2-3|-
CASSSSDSYTDTQYF
-
>TRBV6-5|-|TRBJ1-1|-
CAAGGAEAFF
TGTGCCGCCGGCGGGGCCGAAGCTTTCTTT
>TRBV11-2|TRBD1|TRBJ1-2|-
CASRSDRGNYGYTF
TGTGCCAGCAGATCTGACAGGGGGAACTATGGCTACACCTTC
>TRBV2|TRBD1|TRBJ2-5|once
CASRDRGETQYF
TGTGCCAGCAGGGACAGGGGAGAGACCCAGTACTTC
>TRBV11-2|-|TRBJ1-2|-
CASSRRDSGDGYTF
TGTGCCAGCAGCCGCAGGGACTCCGGAGACGGCTACACCTTC
>TRBV3-1/TRBV3-2|-|TRBJ2-5|-
CASRGAETQYF
TGTGCCAGCAGGGGCGCGGAGACCCAGTACTTC
>TRBV28|TRBD1|TRBJ1-4|-
CASSLWAGGDEKLFF
TGTGCCAGCAGTTTGTGGGCAGGGGGCGATGAAAAACTGTTTTTT
>TRBV6-2/TRBV6-3|-|TRBJ1-1|-
CASRPGATEAFF
TGTGCCAGCCGCCCGGGGGCTACTGAAGCTTTCTTT
>TRBV5-8|-|TRBJ2-7|medium-sized
CASSLEAGPWREQYF
TGTGCCAGCAGCTTGGAGGCGGGGCCTTGGCGCGAGCAGTACTTC
>TRBV3-1/TRBV3-2|-|TRBJ1-1|-
CASSQGQGAFF
TGTGCCAGCAGCCAAGGGCAGGGTGCTTTCTTT
>TRBV20-1|-|TRBJ1-1|-
CSAEQDQAFF
TGCAGTGCTGAACAGGATCAAGCTTTCTTT
>TRBV4-3|-|TRBJ1-1|-
CASSQDIYRVNTEAFF
TGCGCCAGCAGCCAGGATATCTACAGGGTGAACACTGAAGCTTTCTTT
>TRBV14|-|TRBJ2-1|-
CASSLGLTTDNEQFF
TGTGCCAGCAGCCTCGGACTTACCACCGACAATGAGCAGTTCTTC
>TRBV7-6|-|TRBJ1-1|-
CASTLTANTEAFF
TGTGCCAGCACCTTGACAGCAAACACTGAAGCTTTCTTT
>TRBV9|TRBD1|TRBJ2-7|-
CASSVAYRGDEQYF
TGTGCCAGCAGCGTAGCTTACAGGGGGGACGAGCAGTACTTC
>TRBV5-1|TRBD2|TRBJ2-1|-
CASSLASSGPYNEQFF
TGCGCCAGCAGCTTGGCCTCTAGCGGCCCCTACAATGAGCAGTTCTTC
>TRBV5-8|-|TRBJ1-2|-
CASSWGETFYGYTF
TGTGCCAGCAGCTGGGGAGAAACCTTCTATGGCTACACCTTC
>TRBV9|-|TRBJ1-2|-
CASSVGLSDSKVYGYTF
TGTGCCAGCAGCGTAGGGTTAAGCGACAGTAAAGTCTATGGCTACACCTTC
>TRBV28|-|TRBJ1-3|-
CASSDSSGNTIYF
TGTGCCAGCAGCGACAGCTCTGGAAACACCATATATTTT
>TRBV20-1|-|TRBJ1-2|-
CSASPVYGYTF
TGCAGTGCTAGCCCCGTCTATGGCTACACCTTC
>TRBV19|TRBD1|TRBJ1-1|-
CASSSQTGAVAEAFF
TGTGCCAGTAGCTCACAGACAGGGGCGGTCGCTGAAGCTTTCTTT
>TRBV5-1|-|TRBJ1-2|once
CASSLLEDNYGYTF
TGCGCCAGCAGCTTACTCGAGGATAACTATGGCTACACCTTC
>TRBV11-2|-|TRBJ1-4|-
CASSLWGANEKLFF
TGTGCCAGCAGCTTATGGGGGGCTAATGAAAAACTGTTTTTT